This T cell receptor beta chain was observed in a study of T cell responses to AZD1222 COVID-19 vaccine. Produced via immunoSEQ multiplex PCR; TCRdb's table is partial and in-frame only. The sample consists of 120,000 to 150,000 clones, roughly 89% of them appearing once. The source is an adult in good health. Specimen: peripheral blood, collected on day 0 of AZD1222 vaccination.

In nucleotides, the CDR3 is TGTGCCAGCAGTTTGGGCCAGGGTAGTGAAGATACGCAGTATTTT. Its translation is CASSLGQGSEDTQYF. This chain uses TRBV28 with TRBJ2-3; tentative D call: TRBD1 (5 bases). This CDR3 region has 15 residues. Germline CDR1 MDHEN, CDR2 SYDVKM. Deletions cut 3 bases from V and 5 bases from J, with 15 bases between.